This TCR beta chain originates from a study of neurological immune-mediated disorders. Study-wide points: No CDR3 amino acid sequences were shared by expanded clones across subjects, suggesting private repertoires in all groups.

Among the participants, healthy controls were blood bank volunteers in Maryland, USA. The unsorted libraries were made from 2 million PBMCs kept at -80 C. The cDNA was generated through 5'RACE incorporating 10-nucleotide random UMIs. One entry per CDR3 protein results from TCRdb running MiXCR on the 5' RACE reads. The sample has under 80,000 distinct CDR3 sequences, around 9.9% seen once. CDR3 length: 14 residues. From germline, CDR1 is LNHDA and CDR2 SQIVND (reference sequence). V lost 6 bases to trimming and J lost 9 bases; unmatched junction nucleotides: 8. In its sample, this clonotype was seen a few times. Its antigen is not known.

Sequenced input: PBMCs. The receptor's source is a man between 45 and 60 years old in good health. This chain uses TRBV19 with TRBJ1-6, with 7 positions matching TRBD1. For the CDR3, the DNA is TGTGCCAGTAGATTGGGACAGAAGTTTTCACCCCTCCACTTT. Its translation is CASRLGQKFSPLHF.